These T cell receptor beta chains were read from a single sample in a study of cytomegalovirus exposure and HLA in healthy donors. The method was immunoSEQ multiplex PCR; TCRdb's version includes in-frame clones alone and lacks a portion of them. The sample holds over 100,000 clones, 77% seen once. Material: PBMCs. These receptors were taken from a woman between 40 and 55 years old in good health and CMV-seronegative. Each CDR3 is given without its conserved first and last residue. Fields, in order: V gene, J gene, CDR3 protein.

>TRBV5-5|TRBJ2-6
ASSLDDRGYGANVLT
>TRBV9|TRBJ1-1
ASSAGTGGDTEAF
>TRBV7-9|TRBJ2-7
ASSLNWGLTNEQY
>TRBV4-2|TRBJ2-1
ASSQDQRGGLYNEQF
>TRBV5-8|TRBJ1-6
ASSTTGVSYNSPLH
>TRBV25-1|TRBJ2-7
ASRGDSGVSEQY
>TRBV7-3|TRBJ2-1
ASSHSRGVRNRGPLLNNEQF
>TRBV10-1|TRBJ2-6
ASSADSSGANVLT
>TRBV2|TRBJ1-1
ASRRARDLNTEAF
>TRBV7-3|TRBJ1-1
ASSTNDRVGTEAF
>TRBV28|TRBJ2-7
ASSSFSGGAYEQY
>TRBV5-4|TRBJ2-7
ASRTSGSYEQY
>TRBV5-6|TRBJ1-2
AGSLTLSSGQSYYGYT
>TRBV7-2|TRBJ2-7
ASSLAGTGLHEQY
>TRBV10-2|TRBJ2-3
ASSQGTLTEDTQY
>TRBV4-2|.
ASSQDGGTAQIQF
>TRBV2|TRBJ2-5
ASLTGRETQY
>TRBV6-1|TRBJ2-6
ASSGVPGQGFGANVLT
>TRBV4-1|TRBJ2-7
ASSRNTGTGPYEQY
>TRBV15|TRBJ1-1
ATSRDERVLNTEAF
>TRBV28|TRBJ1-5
ASSLKAGVGNQPQH
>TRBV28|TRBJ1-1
ASSWTGGIKSEAF
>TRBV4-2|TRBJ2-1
ASSQDRGGIYNEQF
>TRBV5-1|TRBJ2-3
ASSLGVDTQY
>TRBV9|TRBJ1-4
ASSPKWGRDEKLF
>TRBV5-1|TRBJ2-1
ASSLKRGANNEQF
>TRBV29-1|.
SVGGTGGLGEQY
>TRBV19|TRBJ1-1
ASTPLGVWTEAF
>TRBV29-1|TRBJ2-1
SVDLRGAYNEQF
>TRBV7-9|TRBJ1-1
AVEGQMNTEAF
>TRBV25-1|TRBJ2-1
ASSATWSGGAEQF
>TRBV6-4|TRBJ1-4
ASPTGGQDSDPGENEKLF
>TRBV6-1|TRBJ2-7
ASSEWDNYEQY
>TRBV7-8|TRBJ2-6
ASSPGHFTGANVLT
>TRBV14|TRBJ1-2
ASSPFTGALYGYT
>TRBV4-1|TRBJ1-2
ASSQEDRDYGYT
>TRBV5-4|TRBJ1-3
ASSLGSRSGNTIY
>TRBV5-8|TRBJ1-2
ASSLAVTDNYGYT
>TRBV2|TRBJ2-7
ASTRSGGHEQY
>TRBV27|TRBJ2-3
ATSTSGVTDTQY